These T cell receptor beta chains were read from a single sample in a study of T cells in Graves' hyperthyroidism and ophthalmopathy. TCRdb independently ran MiXCR on the multiplex PCR reads; one entry per CDR3 protein. The sample shows fewer than 850,000 distinct CDR3 sequences, around a sixth of them seen only once. The sample taken for sequencing was blood. The receptors derive from a man aged 45-65 years with Graves' hyperthyroidism. The CDR3 runs from the conserved cysteine through the conserved F or W. D genes are given only for firm matches.

v_gene	d_gene	len	CDR3aa
TRBV7-9	TRBD2	14	CASSPTLAGNEQFF
TRBV4-1	TRBD2	15	CASSQDPSGSNEQFF
TRBV19	NA	17	CASKTLPDLSVNTEAFF
TRBV29-1	NA	17	CSVEDLDRQDAYYGYTF
TRBV11-3	NA	19	CASSFSTVDRESYNSPLHF
TRBV27	NA	15	CASSQVWGGNQPQHF
TRBV20-1	NA	14	CSAWYSGGRGEQYF
TRBV12-5	NA	11	CASGFEAEAFF
TRBV19	TRBD1	16	CASSATGAGYNQPQHF
TRBV20-1	TRBD1	15	CSARGTGGFIYEQYF
TRBV10-3	TRBD2	19	CAITRAGTSGSSSTDTQYF
TRBV28	NA	18	CASSLKGGRRFLSETQYF
TRBV9	NA	15	CASSVEVGGNTEAFF
TRBV12-3/TRBV12-4	NA	11	CASSRLNEQFF
TRBV2	NA	15	CASSESTGKAYGYTF
TRBV7-6	NA	14	CASSLPPGHNEQYF
TRBV29-1	NA	13	CSVEARFYNEQFF
TRBV19	NA	15	CASSIAAAGRGEQFF
TRBV3-1	TRBD1	14	CASSPDRGENTIYF
TRBV7-9	NA	14	CASSLGLENEKLFF
TRBV7-2	NA	14	CASSPLTQGSEQYF
TRBV11-3	TRBD1	15	CASSIDRDRDYEQYF
TRBV9	NA	14	CASSVRRETGEQYF
TRBV20-1	TRBD1	15	CSAPGQGKEGYEQYF
TRBV19	NA	15	CASSIDRPGNQPQHF
TRBV12-3/TRBV12-4	NA	15	CASSFGIADQETQYF
TRBV7-2	NA	16	CASSLGPQVRDTEAFF
TRBV19	NA	13	CASSIVLYNEQFF
TRBV12-3/TRBV12-4	TRBD1	18	CASFSGQGYLLNTGELFF
TRBV13	TRBD1	11	CASSSRTGEYF
TRBV28	NA	15	CASSTPSDPGDTQYF
TRBV12-3/TRBV12-4	TRBD1	13	CASSPGTGEKLFF
TRBV20-1	NA	18	CSARDRGVGSGPGETQYF
TRBV7-2	NA	12	CASTTGGNTIYF
TRBV7-9	NA	14	CASRPSRRDAEAFF
TRBV28	TRBD1	16	CASTFAGTGGRDEQYF
TRBV24-1	NA	12	CATSDGTGELFF
TRBV9	NA	15	CASSPTGLLNQPQHF
TRBV7-3	TRBD1	17	CASSPGQGTQSGYGYTF
TRBV7-8	NA	16	CASSVRGPPSTDTQYF
TRBV11-2	NA	13	CASSLGFNNEQFF
TRBV6-1	NA	15	CASRNNDYSNQPQHF
TRBV5-1	TRBD2	15	CASRDGLAGASEQFF
TRBV4-1	TRBD1	17	CASSQDLGPGGYAEAFF
TRBV28	TRBD1	15	CASNSQGTGNQPQHF
TRBV29-1	NA	15	CSVKPRGAATDTQYF
TRBV5-4	TRBD2	16	CASSLGLAGEAGELFF
TRBV7-2	TRBD1	14	CASSWGAGGYEQYF
TRBV28	NA	15	CASSLGVGAKNIQYF
TRBV19	NA	14	CASSTGQTNEKLFF
TRBV27	NA	14	CASSLSKSYNEQFF
TRBV10-3	NA	12	CATLVEGAEAFF
TRBV2	NA	14	CASSETGVQETQYF
TRBV20-1	TRBD1	15	CSAKPRDRHTGELFF
TRBV4-3	NA	16	CASSQDSDWTAGELFF